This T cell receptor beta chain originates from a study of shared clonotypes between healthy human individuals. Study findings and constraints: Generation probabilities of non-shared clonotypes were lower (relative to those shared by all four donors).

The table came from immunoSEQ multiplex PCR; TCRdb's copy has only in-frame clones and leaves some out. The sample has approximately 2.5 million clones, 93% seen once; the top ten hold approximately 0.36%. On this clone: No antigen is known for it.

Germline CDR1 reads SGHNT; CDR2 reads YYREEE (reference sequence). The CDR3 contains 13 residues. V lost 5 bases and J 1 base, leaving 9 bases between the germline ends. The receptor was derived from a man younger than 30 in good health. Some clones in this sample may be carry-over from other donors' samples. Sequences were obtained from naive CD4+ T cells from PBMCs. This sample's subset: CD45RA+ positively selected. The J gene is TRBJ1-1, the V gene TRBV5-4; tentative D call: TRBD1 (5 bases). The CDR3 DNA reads TGTGCCAGCAGGGGGCAACCGAACACTGAAGCTTTCTTT. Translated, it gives CASRGQPNTEAFF. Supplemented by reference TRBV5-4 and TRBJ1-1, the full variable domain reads ETGVTQSPTHLIKTRGQQVTLRCSSQSGHNTVSWYQQALGQGPQFIFQYYREEENGRGNFPPRFSGLQFPNYSSELNVNALELDDSALYLCASRGQPNTEAFFGQGTRLTVV.